This TCR beta chain comes out of a study of immune heterogeneity within non-small cell lung tumors. Looking at the study overall: In total, the tumors were 4 squamous cell carcinomas, around 10 non-squamous carcinomas and 1 not otherwise specified. Whole-study results and caveats: Tumor sites within a patient were found to share identical dominant CDR3 beta clonotypes, and site-unique high-frequency clones were also present. T-cell receptor beta clonotypes at high frequency differed largely between individual patients.

TCRs were amplified from approximately 0.65 ug gDNA of bulk tumor per sample. Several biopsies were spaced far apart within each primary tumor and obtained as surgery took place. Patients underwent curative surgery for non-small cell lung cancer (untreated and newly diagnosed). Newly diagnosed non-small cell lung cancer patients undergoing curative-intent surgery served as donors. This clonotype appeared a few times. Its antigen remains unidentified. Germline loops: CDR1 LGHDT, CDR2 YNNKEL (reference sequence). The CDR3 spans 11 residues. Trimming took off 6 bases at V and 8 bases at J, with 7 bases between the two ends. A multiplex PCR containing 32 V primers and 13 J primers was used to amplify TCR beta CDR3. A single record per CDR3 protein comes from TCRdb applying MiXCR to the multiplex PCR reads. The profile shows 9,000 to 10,000 distinct CDR3 sequences, approximately 31% of them singletons.

The sequencing sample was made of lung tumor tissue. The source is a man aged 55 to 70 with non-small cell lung cancer. The chain joins TRBV3-1 to TRBJ2-2; D not certain. Here the CDR3 reads CASRNTGELFF. CDR3 DNA sequence: TGTGCCAGCAGAAATACGGGGGAGCTGTTTTTT.